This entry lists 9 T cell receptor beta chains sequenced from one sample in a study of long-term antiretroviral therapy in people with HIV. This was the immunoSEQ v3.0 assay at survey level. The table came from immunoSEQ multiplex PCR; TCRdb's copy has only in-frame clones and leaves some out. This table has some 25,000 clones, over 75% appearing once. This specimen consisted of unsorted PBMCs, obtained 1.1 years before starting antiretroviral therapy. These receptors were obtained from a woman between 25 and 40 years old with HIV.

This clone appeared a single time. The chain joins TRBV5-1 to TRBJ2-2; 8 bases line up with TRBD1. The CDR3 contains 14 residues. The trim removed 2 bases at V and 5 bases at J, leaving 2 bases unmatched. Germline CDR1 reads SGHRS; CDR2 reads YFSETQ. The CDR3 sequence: CASSLWTGTGELFF. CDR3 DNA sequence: TGCGCCAGCAGCTTATGGACAGGGACCGGGGAGCTGTTTTTT.

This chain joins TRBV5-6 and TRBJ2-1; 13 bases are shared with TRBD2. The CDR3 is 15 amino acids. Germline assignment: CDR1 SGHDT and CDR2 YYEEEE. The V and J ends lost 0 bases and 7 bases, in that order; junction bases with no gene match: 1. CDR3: CASSLGLAGGNEQFF. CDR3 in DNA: TGTGCCAGCAGCTTGGGACTAGCGGGGGGTAATGAGCAGTTCTTC.

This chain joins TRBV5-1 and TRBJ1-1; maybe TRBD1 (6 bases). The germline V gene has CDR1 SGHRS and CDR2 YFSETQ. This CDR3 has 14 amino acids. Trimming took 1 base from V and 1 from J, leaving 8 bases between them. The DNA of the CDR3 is TGCGCCAGCAGCTTGTGGGGGGCGAACACTGAAGCTTTCTTT. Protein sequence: CASSLWGANTEAFF.

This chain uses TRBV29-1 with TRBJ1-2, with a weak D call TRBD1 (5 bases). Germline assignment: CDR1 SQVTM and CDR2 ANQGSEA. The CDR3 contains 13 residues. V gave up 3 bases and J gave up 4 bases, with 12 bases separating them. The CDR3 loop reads CSVELGRIYGYTF. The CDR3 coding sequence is TGCAGCGTTGAGTTGGGGCGCATCTATGGCTACACCTTC.

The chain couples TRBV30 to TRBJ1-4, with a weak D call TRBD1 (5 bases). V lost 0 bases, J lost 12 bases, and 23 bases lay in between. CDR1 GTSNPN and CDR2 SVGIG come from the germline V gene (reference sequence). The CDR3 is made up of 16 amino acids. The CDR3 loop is CAWSVTSMYGGTELFF. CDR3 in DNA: TGTGCCTGGAGTGTAACTTCTATGTACGGGGGGACGGAACTGTTTTTT.

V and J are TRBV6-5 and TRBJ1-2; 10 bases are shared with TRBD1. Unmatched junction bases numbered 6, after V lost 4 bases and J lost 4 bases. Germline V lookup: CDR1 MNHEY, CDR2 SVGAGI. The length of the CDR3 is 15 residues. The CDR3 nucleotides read TGTGCCAGCAGTTCCCGACAGGGGGCGGGCTATGGCTACACCTTC. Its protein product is CASSSRQGAGYGYTF.

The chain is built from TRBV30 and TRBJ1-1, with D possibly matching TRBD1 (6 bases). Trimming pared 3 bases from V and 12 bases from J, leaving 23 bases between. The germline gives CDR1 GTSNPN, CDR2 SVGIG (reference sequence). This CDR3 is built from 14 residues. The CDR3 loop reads CAWSGVRAGDTSFF. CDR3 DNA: TGTGCCTGGAGCGGAGTCAGGGCGGGGGACACATCTTTCTTT.

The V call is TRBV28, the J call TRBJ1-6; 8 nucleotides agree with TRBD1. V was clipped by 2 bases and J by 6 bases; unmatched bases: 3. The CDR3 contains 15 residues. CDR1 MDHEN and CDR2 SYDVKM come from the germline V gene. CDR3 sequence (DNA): TGTGCCAGCAGTTTACCAGGGGGCGGTAATTCACCCCTCCACTTT. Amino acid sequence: CASSLPGGGNSPLHF.

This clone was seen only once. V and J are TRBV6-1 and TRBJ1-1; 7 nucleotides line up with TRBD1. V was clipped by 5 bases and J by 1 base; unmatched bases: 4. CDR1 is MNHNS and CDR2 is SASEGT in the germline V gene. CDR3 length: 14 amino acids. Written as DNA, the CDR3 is TGTGCCAGCAGTTGGCAGGGGGGGAACACTGAAGCTTTCTTT. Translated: CASSWQGGNTEAFF.